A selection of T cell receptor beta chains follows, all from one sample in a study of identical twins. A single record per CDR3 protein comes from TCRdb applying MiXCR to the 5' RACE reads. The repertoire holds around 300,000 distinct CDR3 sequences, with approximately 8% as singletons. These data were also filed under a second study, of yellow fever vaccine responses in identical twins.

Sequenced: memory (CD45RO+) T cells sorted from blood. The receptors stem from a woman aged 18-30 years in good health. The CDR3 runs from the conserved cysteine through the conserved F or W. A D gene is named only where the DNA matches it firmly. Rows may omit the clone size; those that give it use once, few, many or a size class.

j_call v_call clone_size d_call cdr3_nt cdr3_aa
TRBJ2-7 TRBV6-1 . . TGTGCCAGCAGTGAAGACGGGCAGGAGACCTACGAGCAGTACTTC CASSEDGQETYEQYF
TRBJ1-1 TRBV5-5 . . TGTGCCAGCAGCTTGGGTTCCGTGAACACTGAAGCTTTCTTT CASSLGSVNTEAFF
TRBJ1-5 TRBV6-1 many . TGTGCCAGCAGTGGGACAGTTCACAATCAGCCCCAGCATTTT CASSGTVHNQPQHF
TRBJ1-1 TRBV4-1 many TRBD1 TGCGCCAGCAGCCAAGCAGGGGGCAGGGCCAACACTGAAGCTTTCTTT CASSQAGGRANTEAFF
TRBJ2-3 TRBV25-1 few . TGTGCCAGCAGTGAATATTCCTCAAGGCAGTATTTT CASSEYSSRQYF
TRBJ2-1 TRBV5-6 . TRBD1 TGTGCCAGCAGAAGACAGGGGTATGAGCAGTTCTTC CASRRQGYEQFF
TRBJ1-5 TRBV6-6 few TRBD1 TGTGCCAGCAAGGGGGACAGGGTAAATCAGCCCCAGCATTTT CASKGDRVNQPQHF
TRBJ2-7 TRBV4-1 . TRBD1 TGCGCCAGCAGCCAAGATCCACCGGGACAGTTCTACGAGCAGTACTTC CASSQDPPGQFYEQYF
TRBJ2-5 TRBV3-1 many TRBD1 TGTGCCAGCAGCCTACAGGGGAAAGAGACCCAGTACTTC CASSLQGKETQYF
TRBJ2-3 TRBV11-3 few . TGTGCCAGCAGCTTAGATCTCCTATTGCCTAGATCTAGCACAGATACGCAGTATTTT CASSLDLLLPRSSTDTQYF
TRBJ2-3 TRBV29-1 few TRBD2 TGCAGCGTCGTTACTAGCGCAGATACGCAGTATTTT CSVVTSADTQYF
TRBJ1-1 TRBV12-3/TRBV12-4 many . TGTGCCAGCAGTTTAGAAATCCACACTGAAGCTTTCTTT CASSLEIHTEAFF
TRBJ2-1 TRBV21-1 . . TGTGCCAGCAGCAAAGCGAGGCAGGGAGGGTACAATGAGCAGTTCTTC CASSKARQGGYNEQFF
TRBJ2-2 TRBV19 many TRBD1 TGTGCCAGTAGTATGTGGGACAGCACCGGGGAGCTGTTTTTT CASSMWDSTGELFF
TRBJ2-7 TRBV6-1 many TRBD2 TGTGCCAGCAGCCCCGGACTAGCGGGACCCTACGAGCAGTACTTC CASSPGLAGPYEQYF
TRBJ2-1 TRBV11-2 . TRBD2 TGTGCCAGCAGCCCCTCTAATTGGACTAGCGGGAGCATAAAAGGGAATGAGCAGTTCTTC CASSPSNWTSGSIKGNEQFF
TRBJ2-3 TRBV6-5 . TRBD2 TGTGCCAGCAGTTTGACTAGCGGGGGGCCGGGCACAGATACGCAGTATTTT CASSLTSGGPGTDTQYF
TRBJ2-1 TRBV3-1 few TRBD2 TGTGCCAGCAGCAAAACGGGACTAGCGGGTGGACGCTCCTACAATGAGCAGTTCTTC CASSKTGLAGGRSYNEQFF
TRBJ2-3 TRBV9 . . TGTGCCAGCAGCGGAGACGGACATCCCACAGATACGCAGTATTTT CASSGDGHPTDTQYF
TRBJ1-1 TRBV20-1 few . TGCAGTGCCGAGCAGGGAGTCACTGAAGCTTTCTTT CSAEQGVTEAFF
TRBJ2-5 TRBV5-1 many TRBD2 TGCGCCAGCAGCCCCAGAGGTGGGACTAGCGGGCAAGAGACCCAGTACTTC CASSPRGGTSGQETQYF
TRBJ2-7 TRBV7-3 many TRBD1 TGTGCCAGCAGCGTGGACAGGGATGCCTACGAGCAGTACTTC CASSVDRDAYEQYF
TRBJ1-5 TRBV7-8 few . TGTGCCAGCAGCTTAGAACGGGGGACCCAGCATTTT CASSLERGTQHF
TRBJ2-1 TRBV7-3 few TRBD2 TGTGCCAGCAGCTTATCCCCCTTGGGGGCGGGGGGGAACAATGAGCAGTTCTTC CASSLSPLGAGGNNEQFF
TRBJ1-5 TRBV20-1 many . TGCAGTGCAACGACAGAAAATCAGCCCCAGCATTTT CSATTENQPQHF
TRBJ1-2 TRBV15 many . TGTGCCACCAGCAGAGATGAGCACGGCCGCTATGGCTACACCTTC CATSRDEHGRYGYTF
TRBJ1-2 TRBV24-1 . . TGTGCCACCAGTGACAGGGTTGCGCCCCATCCCGATTCGGGCTACACCTTC CATSDRVAPHPDSGYTF
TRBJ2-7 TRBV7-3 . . TGTGCCGTCAGCTTAACGCGCGCGAACTCCTACGAGCAGTACTTC CAVSLTRANSYEQYF
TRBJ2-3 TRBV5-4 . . TGTGCCAGCAGCTTGAGGTCGGGATCCACAGATACGCAGTATTTT CASSLRSGSTDTQYF
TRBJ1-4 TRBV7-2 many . TGTGCCAGCAGCCTCGACAGGCCTAATGAAAAACTGTTTTTT CASSLDRPNEKLFF
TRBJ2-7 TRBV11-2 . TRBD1 TGTGCCAGCAGCGCCGACAGGGTCTACGAGCAGTACTTC CASSADRVYEQYF
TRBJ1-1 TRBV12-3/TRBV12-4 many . TGTGCCAGCAGGACAGCACGGGGCCCTGAAGCTTTCTTT CASRTARGPEAFF
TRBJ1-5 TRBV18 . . TGTGCCAGCTCATCGGGGCATGAACAGCCCCAGCATTTT CASSSGHEQPQHF
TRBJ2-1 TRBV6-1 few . TGTGCCAGCAGAAGGACAGTTCACAATGAGCAGTTCTTC CASRRTVHNEQFF
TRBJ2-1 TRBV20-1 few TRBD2 TGCAGTGCGCCGGGACTATCGGCCTACAATGAGCAGTTCTTC CSAPGLSAYNEQFF
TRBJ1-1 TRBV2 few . TGTGCCAGCAGACCCCGGGAGGCTGCAACTACTTTCTTT CASRPREAATTFF
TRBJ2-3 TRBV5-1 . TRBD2 TGCGCCAGCAGCTTGGCCGGGACTAGCGGGGGCCCTAGCACAGATACGCAGTATTTT CASSLAGTSGGPSTDTQYF
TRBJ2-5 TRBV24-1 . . TGTGCCACCAGTGATTTCCCGGCGTTAATAGAGACCCAGTACTTC CATSDFPALIETQYF
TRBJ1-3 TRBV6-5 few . TGTGCCAGCAGTTACCACGGCTCTGGAAACACCATATATTTT CASSYHGSGNTIYF
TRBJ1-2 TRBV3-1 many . TGTGCCAGCAGACATAATAACTATGGCTACACCTTC CASRHNNYGYTF
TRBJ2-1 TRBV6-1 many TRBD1 TGTGCCAGCAGTCACGCGGACAGGGGAAAGTTCTTC CASSHADRGKFF
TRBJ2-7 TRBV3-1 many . TGTGCCAGCAGCCAGTCTGGGCACCTGGGGTCTTACGAGCAGTACTTC CASSQSGHLGSYEQYF
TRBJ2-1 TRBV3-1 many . TGTGCCAGCAGCCAAGATTCGACTCCTAGCTCCTACAATGAGCAGTTCTTC CASSQDSTPSSYNEQFF
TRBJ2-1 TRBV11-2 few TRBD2 TGTGCCAGCAGCCGACTAGCGGGAGTCTTTTATGAGCAGTTCTTC CASSRLAGVFYEQFF
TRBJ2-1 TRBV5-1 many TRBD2 TGCGCCAGCAGCTTGGATCCTAGCGGGGTGGGGTTCTACAATGAGCAGTTCTTC CASSLDPSGVGFYNEQFF
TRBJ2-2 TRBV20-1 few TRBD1 TGCAGTGCTAATAAGGGGGCCACCGGGGAGCTGTTTTTT CSANKGATGELFF
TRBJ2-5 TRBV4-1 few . TGCGCCAGCAGCCAGGCTGCGACACGCGGGCTGGAGACCCAGTACTTC CASSQAATRGLETQYF
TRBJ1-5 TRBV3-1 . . TGTGCCAGCAGCCACAGGGGCAGCAATCAGCCCCAGCATTTT CASSHRGSNQPQHF
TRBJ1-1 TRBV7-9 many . TGTGCCAGCAGCTTCACCGACGGTACTGAAGCTTTCTTT CASSFTDGTEAFF
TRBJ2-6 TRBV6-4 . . TGTGCCAGCAGGACGGGTTCGCGGGCCAACGTCCTGACTTTC CASRTGSRANVLTF
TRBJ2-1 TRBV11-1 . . TGTGCCAGCAGCTTAGCGTCACAGGCTTGTTGCTCCTACAATGAGCAGTTCTTC CASSLASQACCSYNEQFF
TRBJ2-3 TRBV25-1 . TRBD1 TGTGCCAGCAGCAACTCGGGACAGGGGTTTGCATGGACGCAGTATTTT CASSNSGQGFAWTQYF
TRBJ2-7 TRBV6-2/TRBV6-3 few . TGTGCCAGCAGTTATAAGCGTGGGGGACGAGACTCCTACGAGCAGTACTTC CASSYKRGGRDSYEQYF
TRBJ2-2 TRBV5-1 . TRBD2 TGCGCCAGCAGCCCTCGGGCTAGCGGGAGAAACACCGGGGAGCTGTTTTTT CASSPRASGRNTGELFF
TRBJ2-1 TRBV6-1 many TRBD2 TGTGCCAGCAGTGCGGGACTAGCGGGTGTTGAGCAGTTCTTC CASSAGLAGVEQFF
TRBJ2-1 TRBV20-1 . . TGCAGTGCCCCCGCGTCAGTGTATTCTTACAATGAGCAGTTCTTC CSAPASVYSYNEQFF
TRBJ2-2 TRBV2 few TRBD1 TGTGCCAGCAGTGACCCTGGGACAGAGAACACCGGGGAGCTGTTTTTT CASSDPGTENTGELFF
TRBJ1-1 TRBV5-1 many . TGCGCCAGCAGCCTGACAGTCCCGAACGCTGAAGCTTTCTTT CASSLTVPNAEAFF